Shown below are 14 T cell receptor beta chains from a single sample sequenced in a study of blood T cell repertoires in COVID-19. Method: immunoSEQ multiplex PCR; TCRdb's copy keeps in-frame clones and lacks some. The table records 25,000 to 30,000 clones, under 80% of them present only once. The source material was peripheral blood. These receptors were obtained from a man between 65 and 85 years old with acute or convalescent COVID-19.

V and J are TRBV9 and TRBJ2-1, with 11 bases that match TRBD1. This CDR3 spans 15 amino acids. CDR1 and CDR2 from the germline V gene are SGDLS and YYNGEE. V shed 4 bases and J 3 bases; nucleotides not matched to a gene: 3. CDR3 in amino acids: CASSPGTGGYNEQFF. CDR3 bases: TGTGCCAGCAGCCCCGGGACAGGGGGCTACAATGAGCAGTTCTTC.

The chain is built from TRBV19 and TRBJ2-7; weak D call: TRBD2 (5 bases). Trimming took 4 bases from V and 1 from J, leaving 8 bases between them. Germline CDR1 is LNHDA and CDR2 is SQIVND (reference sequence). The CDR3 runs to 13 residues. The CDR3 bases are TGTGCCAGTAGTAAGGCGGGTTCCTACGAGCAGTACTTC. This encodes CASSKAGSYEQYF. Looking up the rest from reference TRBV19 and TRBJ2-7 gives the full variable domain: DGGITQSPKYLFRKEGQNVTLSCEQNLNHDAMYWYRQDPGQGLRLIYYSQIVNDFQKGDIAEGYSVSREKKESFPLTVTSAQKNPTAFYLCASSKAGSYEQYFGPGTRLTVT.

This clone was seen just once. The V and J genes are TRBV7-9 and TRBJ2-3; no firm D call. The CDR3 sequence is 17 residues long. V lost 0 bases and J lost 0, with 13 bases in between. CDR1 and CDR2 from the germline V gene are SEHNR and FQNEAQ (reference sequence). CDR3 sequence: CASSLARSHPSTDTQYF. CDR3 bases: TGTGCCAGCAGCTTAGCGCGCTCTCATCCTAGCACAGATACGCAGTATTTT.

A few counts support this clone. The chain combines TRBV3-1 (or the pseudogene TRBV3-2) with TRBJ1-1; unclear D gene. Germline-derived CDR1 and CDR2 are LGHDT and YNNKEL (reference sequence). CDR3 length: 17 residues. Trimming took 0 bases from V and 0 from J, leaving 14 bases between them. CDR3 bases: TGTGCCAGCAGCCAAGATTTATTAGGAAGCGTGAACACTGAAGCTTTCTTT. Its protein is CASSQDLLGSVNTEAFF.

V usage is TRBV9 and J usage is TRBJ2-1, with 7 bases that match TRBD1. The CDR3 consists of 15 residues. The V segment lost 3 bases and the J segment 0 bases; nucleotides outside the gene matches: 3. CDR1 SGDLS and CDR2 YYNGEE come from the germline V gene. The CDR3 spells CASSGGQSSYNEQFF. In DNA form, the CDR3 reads TGTGCCAGCAGCGGGGGACAGAGCTCCTACAATGAGCAGTTCTTC.

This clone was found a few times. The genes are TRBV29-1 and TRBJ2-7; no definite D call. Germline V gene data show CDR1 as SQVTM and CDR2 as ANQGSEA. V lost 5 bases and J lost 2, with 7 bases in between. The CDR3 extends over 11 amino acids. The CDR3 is CSVQAAYEQYF. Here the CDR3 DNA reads TGCAGCGTTCAGGCTGCCTACGAGCAGTACTTC.

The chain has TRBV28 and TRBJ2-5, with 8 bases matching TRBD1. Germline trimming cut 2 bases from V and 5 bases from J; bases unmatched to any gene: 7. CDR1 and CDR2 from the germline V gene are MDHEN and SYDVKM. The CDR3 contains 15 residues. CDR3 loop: CASSLRSGGLETQYF. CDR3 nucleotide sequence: TGTGCCAGCAGTTTACGATCAGGGGGCTTGGAGACCCAGTACTTC.

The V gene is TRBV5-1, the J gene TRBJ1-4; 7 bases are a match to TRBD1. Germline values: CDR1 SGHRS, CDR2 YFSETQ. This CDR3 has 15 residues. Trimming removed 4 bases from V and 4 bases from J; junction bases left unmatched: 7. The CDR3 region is CASSSYRGNNEKLFF. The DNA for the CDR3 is TGCGCCAGCAGCAGCTACAGGGGCAATAATGAAAAACTGTTTTTT.

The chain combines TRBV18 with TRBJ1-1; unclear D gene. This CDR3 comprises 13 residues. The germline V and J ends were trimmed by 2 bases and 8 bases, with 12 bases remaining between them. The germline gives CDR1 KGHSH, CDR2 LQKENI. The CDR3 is CASSPDGGAEAFF. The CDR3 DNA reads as TGTGCCAGCTCACCAGACGGCGGAGCCGAAGCTTTCTTT.

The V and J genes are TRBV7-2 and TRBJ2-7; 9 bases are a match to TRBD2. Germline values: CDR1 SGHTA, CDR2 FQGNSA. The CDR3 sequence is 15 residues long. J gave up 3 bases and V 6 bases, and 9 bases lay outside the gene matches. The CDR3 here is CASRKQPSGNYEQYF. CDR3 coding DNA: TGTGCCAGCAGAAAGCAGCCTAGCGGGAACTACGAGCAGTACTTC.

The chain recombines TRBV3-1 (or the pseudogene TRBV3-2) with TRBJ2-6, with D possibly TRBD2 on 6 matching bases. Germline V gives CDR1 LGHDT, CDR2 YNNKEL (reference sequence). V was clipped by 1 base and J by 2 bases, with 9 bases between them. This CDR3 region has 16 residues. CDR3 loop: CASSQARGTGANVLTF. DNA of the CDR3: TGTGCCAGCAGCCAAGCTCGGGGGACTGGGGCCAACGTCCTGACTTTC.

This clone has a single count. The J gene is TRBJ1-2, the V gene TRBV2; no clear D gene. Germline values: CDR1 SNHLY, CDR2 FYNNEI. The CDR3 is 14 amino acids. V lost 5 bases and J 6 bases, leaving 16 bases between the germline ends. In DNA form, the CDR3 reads TGTGCCAGCAGTTGGGTAGAGGAGACCAATGGCTACACCTTC. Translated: CASSWVEETNGYTF.

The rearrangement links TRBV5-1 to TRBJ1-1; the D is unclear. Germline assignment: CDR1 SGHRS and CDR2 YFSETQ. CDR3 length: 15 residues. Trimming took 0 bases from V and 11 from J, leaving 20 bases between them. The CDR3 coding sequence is TGCGCCAGCAGCTTGGCCGTTGGAGCTTTAACTGGTGCTTTCTTT. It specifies CASSLAVGALTGAFF.

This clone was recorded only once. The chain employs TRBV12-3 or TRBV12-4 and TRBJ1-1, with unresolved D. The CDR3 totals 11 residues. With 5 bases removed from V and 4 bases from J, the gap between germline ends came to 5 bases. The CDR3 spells CASSPSTEAFF. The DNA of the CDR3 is TGTGCCAGCAGTCCCTCCACTGAAGCTTTCTTT.